These 10 T cell receptor beta chains share one sample of origin, sequenced in a study of technical replicates of blood from a few donors. Sequenced by immunoSEQ multiplex PCR; TCRdb stores in-frame clones only, minus some. The sample has some 98,000 clones; 90% to 96% are singletons. The sequencing sample was made of T cells isolated from PBMCs. The origin of the receptors is a human donor in good health.

The chain carries TRBV19 and TRBJ2-1; D is unclear. V dropped 7 bases and J dropped 0 bases, with 10 bases sitting between them. The germline gives CDR1 LNHDA, CDR2 SQIVND (reference sequence). This CDR3 contains 14 residues. The CDR3 region is CASMAASSYNEQFF. CDR3 nucleotides: TGTGCCAGTATGGCGGCGAGCTCCTACAATGAGCAGTTCTTC.

J is TRBJ2-2 and V is TRBV5-4; 9 bases map to TRBD1. Germline loops: CDR1 SGHNT, CDR2 YYREEE (reference sequence). After removal of 4 bases from V and 6 bases from J, the junction contained 7 bases not matched to a gene. CDR3 length equals 15 residues. In nucleotides, the CDR3 is TGTGCCAGCAGCAGGGGACAGGGACGGGCCGGGGAGCTGTTTTTT. Its protein is CASSRGQGRAGELFF.

This clone was observed once. Germline and junction disagree at one end, which may indicate a read error. The J gene is TRBJ2-1, the V gene TRBV11-2, with 8 bases identical to TRBD2. The CDR3 loop spans 14 amino acids. Looked up from germline, CDR1 is SGHAT and CDR2 is FQNNGV. The chain's CDR3 is CASSSGLVRRRLLF. The CDR3 DNA is TGTGCCAGCAGCTCGGGACTAGTCAGACGGAGGTTACTCTTC.

The chain joins TRBV29-1 to TRBJ2-4; weak D call: TRBD1 (6 bases). V lost 3 bases, J lost 7 bases, and 19 bases lay in between. CDR1 SQVTM and CDR2 ANQGSEA come from the germline V gene. The CDR3 runs to 15 residues. The CDR3 bases are TGCAGCGTTGATGGAGTTCGGGGACACCTTAACATTCAGTACTTC. The encoded protein is CSVDGVRGHLNIQYF.

J is TRBJ2-5 and V is TRBV10-1, with TRBD1 matching over 7 bases. CDR1 WNHNN and CDR2 SYGVQD come from the germline V gene (reference sequence). The CDR3 is made up of 12 amino acids. The V segment lost 10 bases and the J segment 5 bases; nucleotides outside the gene matches: 7. The CDR3 here is CATSTGQETQYF. As DNA, the CDR3 is TGCGCCACATCGACAGGGCAGGAGACCCAGTACTTC.

The chain joins TRBV7-8 to TRBJ1-1; D is undetermined. Trimming took off 3 bases at V and 4 bases at J, with 15 bases between the two ends. Germline CDR1 reads SGHVS; CDR2 reads FQNEAQ. This CDR3 is 15 amino acids long. In DNA form, the CDR3 reads TGTGCCAGCAGCTTTTCCCCTGGAGGCGCCACTGAAGCTTTCTTT. Encoded protein: CASSFSPGGATEAFF.

J is TRBJ2-2 and V is TRBV27; D ambiguous. This CDR3 is 12 amino acids long. Germline CDR1 MNHEY, CDR2 SMNVEV (reference sequence). V lost 10 bases and J 4 bases, leaving 10 bases between the germline ends. This chain's CDR3 is CATVAPTGELFF. In nucleotides, the CDR3 is TGTGCCACCGTGGCCCCCACCGGGGAGCTGTTTTTT.

The genes are TRBV27 and TRBJ2-1; TRBD2 matches at 7 bases. Germline CDR1 is MNHEY and CDR2 is SMNVEV (reference sequence). The CDR3 spans 17 residues. Unmatched junction bases numbered 18, after V lost 4 bases and J lost 9 bases. CDR3 coding DNA: TGTGCCAGCAGTTGGTCGGGGGGTCCCCTTGGCCGGGGTGAGCAGTTCTTC. It yields the protein CASSWSGGPLGRGEQFF.

This rearrangement joins TRBV6-6 to TRBJ2-2; D uncertain. Trimming removed 5 bases at V and 0 bases at J, with 7 bases between. This CDR3 has 14 amino acids. CDR1 is MNHNY, CDR2 SVGAGI, per germline (reference sequence). Here the CDR3 DNA reads TGTGCCAGCAGTGCTAGAACGAACACCGGGGAGCTGTTTTTT. This encodes CASSARTNTGELFF.

The chain has TRBV15 and TRBJ2-5; D ambiguous. Germline assignment: CDR1 LNHNV and CDR2 YYDKDF (reference sequence). V was clipped by 0 bases and J by 5 bases, with 13 bases between them. This CDR3 spans 15 amino acids. Here the CDR3 DNA reads TGTGCCACCAGCAGAGATGTACCAGTGGTGGAGACCCAGTACTTC. Its protein is CATSRDVPVVETQYF. The variable domain in full, completed from reference TRBV15 and TRBJ2-5, reads DAMVIQNPRYQVTQFGKPVTLSCSQTLNHNVMYWYQQKSSQAPKLLFHYYDKDFNNEADTPDNFQSRRPNTSFCFLDIRSPGLGDTAMYLCATSRDVPVVETQYFGPGTRLLVL.